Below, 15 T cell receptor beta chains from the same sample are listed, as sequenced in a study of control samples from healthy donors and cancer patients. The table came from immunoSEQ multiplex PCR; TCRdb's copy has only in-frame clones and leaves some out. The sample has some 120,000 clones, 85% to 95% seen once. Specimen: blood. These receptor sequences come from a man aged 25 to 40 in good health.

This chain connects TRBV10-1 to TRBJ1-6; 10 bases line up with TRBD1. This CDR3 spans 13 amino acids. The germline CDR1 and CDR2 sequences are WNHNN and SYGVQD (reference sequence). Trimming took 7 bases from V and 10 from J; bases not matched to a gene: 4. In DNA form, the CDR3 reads TGCGCCAGCAAAAGGGACAGGGGATCACCCCTCCACTTT. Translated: CASKRDRGSPLHF.

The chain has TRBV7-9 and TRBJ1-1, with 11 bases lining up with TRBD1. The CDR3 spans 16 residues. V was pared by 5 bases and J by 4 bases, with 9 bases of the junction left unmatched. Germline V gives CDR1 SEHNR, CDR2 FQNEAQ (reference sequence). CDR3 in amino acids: CASSPDRGPLSTEAFF. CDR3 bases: TGTGCCAGCAGCCCGGACAGGGGGCCACTGTCCACTGAAGCTTTCTTT.

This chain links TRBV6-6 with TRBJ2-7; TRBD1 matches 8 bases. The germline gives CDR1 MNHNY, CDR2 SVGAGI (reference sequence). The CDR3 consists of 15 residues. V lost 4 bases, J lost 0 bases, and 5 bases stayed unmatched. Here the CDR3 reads CASSSWTGPSYEQYF. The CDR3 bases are TGTGCCAGCAGTTCCTGGACAGGGCCCTCCTACGAGCAGTACTTC.

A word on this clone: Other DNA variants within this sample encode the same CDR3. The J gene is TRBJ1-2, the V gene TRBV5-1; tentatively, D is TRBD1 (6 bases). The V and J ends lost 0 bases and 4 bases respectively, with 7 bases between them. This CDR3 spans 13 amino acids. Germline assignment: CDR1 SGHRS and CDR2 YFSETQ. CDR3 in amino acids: CASSLEGGYGYTF. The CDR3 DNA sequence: TGCGCCAGCAGCTTGGAAGGGGGCTATGGCTACACCTTC.

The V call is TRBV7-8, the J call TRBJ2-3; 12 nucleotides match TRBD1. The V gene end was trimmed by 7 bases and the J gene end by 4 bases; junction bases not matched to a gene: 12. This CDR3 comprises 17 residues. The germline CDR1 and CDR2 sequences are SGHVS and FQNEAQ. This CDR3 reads CASTDPYRDRGPDTQYF. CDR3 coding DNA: TGTGCCAGCACCGATCCTTACCGGGACAGGGGGCCAGATACGCAGTATTTT.

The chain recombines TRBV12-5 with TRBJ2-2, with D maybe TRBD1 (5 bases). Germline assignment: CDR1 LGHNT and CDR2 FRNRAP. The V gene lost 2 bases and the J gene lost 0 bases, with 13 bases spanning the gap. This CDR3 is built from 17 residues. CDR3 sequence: CASGLSLRAANTGELFF. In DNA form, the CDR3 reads TGTGCTAGTGGTTTGTCCCTCAGGGCAGCGAACACCGGGGAGCTGTTTTTT.

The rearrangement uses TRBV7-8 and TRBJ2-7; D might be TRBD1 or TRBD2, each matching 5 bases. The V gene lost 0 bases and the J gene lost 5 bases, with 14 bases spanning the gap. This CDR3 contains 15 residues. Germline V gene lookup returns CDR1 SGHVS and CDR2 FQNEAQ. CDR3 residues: CASSLAGTGTDEQYF. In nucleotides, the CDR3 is TGTGCCAGCAGCTTAGCCGGGACGGGCACCGACGAGCAGTACTTC.

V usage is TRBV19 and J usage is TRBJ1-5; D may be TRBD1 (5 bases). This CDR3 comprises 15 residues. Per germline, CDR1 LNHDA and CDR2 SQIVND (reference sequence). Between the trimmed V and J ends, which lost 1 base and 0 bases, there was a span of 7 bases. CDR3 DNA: TGTGCCAGTAGTATAGGACAGTATAGCAATCAGCCCCAGCATTTT. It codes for CASSIGQYSNQPQHF.

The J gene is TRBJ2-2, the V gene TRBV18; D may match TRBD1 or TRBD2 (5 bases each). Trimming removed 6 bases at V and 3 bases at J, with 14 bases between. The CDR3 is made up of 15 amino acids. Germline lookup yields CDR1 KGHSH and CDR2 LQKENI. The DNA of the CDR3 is TGTGCCAGCTCCCTGCTCGGGGCTTACACCGGGGAGCTGTTTTTT. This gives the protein CASSLLGAYTGELFF.

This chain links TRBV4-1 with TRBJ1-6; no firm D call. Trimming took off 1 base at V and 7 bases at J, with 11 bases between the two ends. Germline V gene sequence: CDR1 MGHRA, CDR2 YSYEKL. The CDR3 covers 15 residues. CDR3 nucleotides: TGCGCCAGCAGCCAAGGGGGTTTTCCCAATTCACCCCTCCACTTT. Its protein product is CASSQGGFPNSPLHF.

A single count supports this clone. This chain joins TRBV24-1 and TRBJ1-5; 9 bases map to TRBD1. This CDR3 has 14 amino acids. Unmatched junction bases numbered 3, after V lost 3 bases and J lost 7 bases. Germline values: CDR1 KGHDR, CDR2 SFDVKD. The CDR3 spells CATSDRTGAQPQHF. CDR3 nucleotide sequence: TGTGCCACCAGTGATCGGACAGGGGCACAGCCCCAGCATTTT.

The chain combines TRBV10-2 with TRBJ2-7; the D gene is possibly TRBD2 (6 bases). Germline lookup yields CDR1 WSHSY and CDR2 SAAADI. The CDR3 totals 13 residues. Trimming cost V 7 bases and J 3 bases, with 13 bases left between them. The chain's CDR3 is CASTGSVSYEQYF. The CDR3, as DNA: TGCGCCAGCACCGGGAGTGTGAGCTACGAGCAGTACTTC.

The CDR3 sequence: CASSVSGGYEQYF. The DNA of the CDR3 is TGTGCCAGCAGCGTCTCAGGGGGCTACGAGCAGTACTTC. The rearrangement uses TRBV7-9 and TRBJ2-7; 7 bases fit TRBD1. Germline assignment: CDR1 SEHNR and CDR2 FQNEAQ (reference sequence). J gave up 3 bases and V 5 bases, and 4 bases lay outside the gene matches. The CDR3 length is 13 residues.

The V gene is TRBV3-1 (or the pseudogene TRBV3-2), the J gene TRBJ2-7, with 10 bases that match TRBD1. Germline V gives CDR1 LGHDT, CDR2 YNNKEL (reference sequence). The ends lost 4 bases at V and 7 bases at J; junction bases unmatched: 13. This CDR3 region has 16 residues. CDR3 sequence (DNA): TGTGCCAGCAGCCTCCTTCGGACAGGGGGTTTGGGGGAGCAGTACTTC. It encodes CASSLLRTGGLGEQYF.

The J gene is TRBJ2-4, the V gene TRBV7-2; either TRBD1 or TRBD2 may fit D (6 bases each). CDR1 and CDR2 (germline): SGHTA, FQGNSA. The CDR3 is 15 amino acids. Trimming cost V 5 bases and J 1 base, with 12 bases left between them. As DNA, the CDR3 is TGTGCCAGCAGCACCCTAGGGGGGGCCAAAAACATTCAGTACTTC. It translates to CASSTLGGAKNIQYF.